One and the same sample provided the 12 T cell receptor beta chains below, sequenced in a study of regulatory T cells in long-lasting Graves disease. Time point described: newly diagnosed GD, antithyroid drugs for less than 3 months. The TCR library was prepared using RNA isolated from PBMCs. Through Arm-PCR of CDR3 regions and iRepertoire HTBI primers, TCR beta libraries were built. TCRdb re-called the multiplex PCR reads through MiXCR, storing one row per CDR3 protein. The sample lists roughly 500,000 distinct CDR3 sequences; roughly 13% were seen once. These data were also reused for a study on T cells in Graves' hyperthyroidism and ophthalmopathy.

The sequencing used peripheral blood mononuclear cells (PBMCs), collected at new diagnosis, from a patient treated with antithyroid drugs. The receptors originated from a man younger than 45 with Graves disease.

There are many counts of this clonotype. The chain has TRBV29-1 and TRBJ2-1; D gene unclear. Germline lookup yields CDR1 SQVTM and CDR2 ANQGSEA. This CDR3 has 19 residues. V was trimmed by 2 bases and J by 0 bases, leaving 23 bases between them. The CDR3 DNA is TGCAGCGTTGAAATTTATCAGTTTTCCCCTCAACACTCCTACAATGAGCAGTTCTTC. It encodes CSVEIYQFSPQHSYNEQFF.

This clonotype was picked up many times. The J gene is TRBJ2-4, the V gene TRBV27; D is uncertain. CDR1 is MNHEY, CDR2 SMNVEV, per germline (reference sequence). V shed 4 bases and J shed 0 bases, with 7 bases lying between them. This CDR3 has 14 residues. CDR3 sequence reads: CASSSILAKNIQYF. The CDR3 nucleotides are TGTGCCAGCAGTTCGATCTTAGCCAAAAACATTCAGTACTTC.

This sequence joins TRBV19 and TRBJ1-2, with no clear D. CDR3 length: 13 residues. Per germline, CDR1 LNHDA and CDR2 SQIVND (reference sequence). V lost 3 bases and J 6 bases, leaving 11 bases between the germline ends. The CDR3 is CASSIVSFDGYTF. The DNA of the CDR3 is TGTGCCAGTAGTATTGTTTCCTTTGATGGCTACACCTTC.

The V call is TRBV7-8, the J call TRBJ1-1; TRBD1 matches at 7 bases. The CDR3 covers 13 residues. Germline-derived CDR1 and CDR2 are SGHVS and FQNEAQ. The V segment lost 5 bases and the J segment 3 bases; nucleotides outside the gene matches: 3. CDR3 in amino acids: CASSTTGYTEAFF. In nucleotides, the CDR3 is TGTGCCAGCAGCACGACAGGGTACACTGAAGCTTTCTTT.

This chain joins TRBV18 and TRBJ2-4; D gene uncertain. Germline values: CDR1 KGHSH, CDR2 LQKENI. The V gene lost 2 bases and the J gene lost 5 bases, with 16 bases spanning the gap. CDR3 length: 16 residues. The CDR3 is CASSPEQTTIQNIQYF. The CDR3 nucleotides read TGTGCCAGCTCACCAGAACAAACGACAATCCAAAACATTCAGTACTTC.

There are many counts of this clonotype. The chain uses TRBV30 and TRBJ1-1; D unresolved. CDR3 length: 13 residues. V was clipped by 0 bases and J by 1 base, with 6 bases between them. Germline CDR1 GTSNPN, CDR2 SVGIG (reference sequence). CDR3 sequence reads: CAWSVTSNTEAFF. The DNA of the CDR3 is TGTGCCTGGAGTGTAACGTCGAACACTGAAGCTTTCTTT.

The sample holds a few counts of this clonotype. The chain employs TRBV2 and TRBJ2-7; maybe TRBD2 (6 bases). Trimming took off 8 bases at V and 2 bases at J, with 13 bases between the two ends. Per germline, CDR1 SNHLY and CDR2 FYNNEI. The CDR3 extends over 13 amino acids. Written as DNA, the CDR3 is TGTGCCAGCCGCCGGGAGCCCCCCTACGAGCAGTACTTC. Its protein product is CASRREPPYEQYF. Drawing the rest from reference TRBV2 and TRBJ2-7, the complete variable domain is EPEVTQTPSHQVTQMGQEVILRCVPISNHLYFYWYRQILGQKVEFLVSFYNNEISEKSEIFDDQFSVERPDGSNFTLKIRSTKLEDSAMYFCASRREPPYEQYFGPGTRLTVT.

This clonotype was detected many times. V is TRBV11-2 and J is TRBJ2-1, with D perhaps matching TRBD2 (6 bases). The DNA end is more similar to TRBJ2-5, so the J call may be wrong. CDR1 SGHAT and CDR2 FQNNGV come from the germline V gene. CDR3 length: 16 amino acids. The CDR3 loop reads CASSFAGPGLRETQYF. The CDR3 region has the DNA TGTGCCAGCAGCTTTGCAGGCCCCGGACTACGGGAGACCCAGTACTTC.

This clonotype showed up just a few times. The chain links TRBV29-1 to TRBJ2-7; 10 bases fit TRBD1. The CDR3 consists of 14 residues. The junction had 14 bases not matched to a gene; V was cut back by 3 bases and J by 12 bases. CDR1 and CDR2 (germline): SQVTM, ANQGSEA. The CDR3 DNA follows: TGCAGCGTTGACGCCGGGACAGGGGAATGGAGGCGGTACTTC. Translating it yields CSVDAGTGEWRRYF.

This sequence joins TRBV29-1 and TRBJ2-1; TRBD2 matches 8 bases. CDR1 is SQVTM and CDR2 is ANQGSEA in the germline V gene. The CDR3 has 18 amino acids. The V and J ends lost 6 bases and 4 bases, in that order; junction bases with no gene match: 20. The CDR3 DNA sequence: TGCAGCGTCAGTCTAGCGGGCAAAAGCCGAAGGGGGTACAATGAGCAGTTCTTC. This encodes CSVSLAGKSRRGYNEQFF.

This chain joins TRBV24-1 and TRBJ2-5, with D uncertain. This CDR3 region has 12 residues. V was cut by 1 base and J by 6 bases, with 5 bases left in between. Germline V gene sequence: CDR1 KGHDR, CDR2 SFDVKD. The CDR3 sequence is CATSDFEKTQYF. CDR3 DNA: TGTGCCACCAGTGATTTCGAGAAGACCCAGTACTTC.

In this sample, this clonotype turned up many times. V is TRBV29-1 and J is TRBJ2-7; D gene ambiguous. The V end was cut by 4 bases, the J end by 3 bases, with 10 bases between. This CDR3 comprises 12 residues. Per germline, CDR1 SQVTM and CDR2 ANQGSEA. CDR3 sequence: CSVAADHYEQYF. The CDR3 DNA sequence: TGCAGCGTTGCGGCAGACCACTACGAGCAGTACTTC.